What follows are 10 T cell receptor beta chains derived from one specimen sequenced in a study of CD8 T cells in ankylosing spondylitis. General study points: In ankylosing spondylitis blood, a motif of seven to nine highly homologous TCR beta variants appeared characteristic.

Their antigens are not known. TCRdb re-derived calls from the 5' RACE reads in MiXCR, one entry per CDR3 protein. The data hold roughly 470,000 distinct CDR3 sequences, with approximately 26% observed a single time. Sequences were obtained from blood, either unsorted or a sorted T cell fraction (not recorded which). The origin of the receptors is a male donor with ankylosing spondylitis.

This rearrangement joins TRBV10-1 to TRBJ1-1; D remains unclear. Germline CDR1 and CDR2: WNHNN and SYGVQD (reference sequence). V lost 6 bases to trimming and J lost 3 bases, with 11 bases between them. The CDR3 has 13 amino acids. CDR3 bases: TGCGCCAGCAGGGGTTCAGCGGACACTGAAGCTTTCTTT. It translates to CASRGSADTEAFF.

This chain links TRBV5-1 with TRBJ2-7; TRBD2 is a possible D gene (7 bases). Trimming stripped 5 bases from V and 5 bases from J, with 17 bases between. Germline V gene data show CDR1 as SGHRS and CDR2 as YFSETQ. This CDR3 spans 14 amino acids. CDR3: CASSWRGRADEQYF. The DNA of the CDR3 is TGCGCCAGCAGTTGGAGGGGGAGGGCCGACGAGCAGTACTTC.

This clonotype turned up a few times. This rearrangement joins TRBV24-1 to TRBJ1-2; D is unclear. Trimming stripped 4 bases from V and 8 bases from J, with 16 bases between. The CDR3 has 14 amino acids. Germline loops: CDR1 KGHDR, CDR2 SFDVKD. The CDR3 loop reads CATSESGKLNGYTF. CDR3 DNA sequence: TGTGCCACCAGTGAATCGGGGAAACTAAACGGCTACACCTTC.

This chain uses TRBV10-3 with TRBJ1-3; D ambiguous. This CDR3 has 16 amino acids. Trimming stripped 0 bases from V and 7 bases from J, with 16 bases between. Germline CDR1 is ENHRY and CDR2 is SYGVKD. In nucleotides, the CDR3 is TGTGCCATCAGTGAGTCGATCACGGGGTCCCGGAACACCATATATTTT. This sequence encodes CAISESITGSRNTIYF.

Details on this clonotype: The junction differs from germline at one of its ends, possibly a read error. The chain couples TRBV27 to TRBJ2-6, with TRBD1 as a possible D gene (5 bases). The length of the CDR3 is 15 residues. In germline, CDR1 is MNHEY, CDR2 SMNVEV (reference sequence). The CDR3 loop is CASSFYSSGANDLTF. CDR3 nucleotides: TGTGCCAGCAGTTTTTACTCCTCTGGGGCCAACGACCTGACTTTC. Filled out from reference TRBV27 and TRBJ2-6, the complete variable domain reads EAQVTQNPRYLITVTGKKLTVTCSQNMNHEYMSWYRQDPGLGLRQIYYSMNVEVTDKGDVPEGYKVSRKEKRNFPLILESPSPNQTSLYFCASSFYSSGANDLTFGAGSRLTVL.

The chain uses TRBV6-1 and TRBJ1-2; possibly TRBD1 for D (5 bases). There are 16 residues in the CDR3. Trimming took off 0 bases at V and 3 bases at J, with 14 bases between the two ends. The germline CDR1 and CDR2 sequences are MNHNS and SASEGT. The CDR3 region is CASSEAGTGPDYGYTF. In DNA, the CDR3 is TGTGCCAGCAGTGAAGCTGGGACTGGGCCTGACTATGGCTACACCTTC.

V is TRBV7-9 and J is TRBJ1-2; tentatively, D is TRBD1 (6 bases). CDR3 length: 12 amino acids. V shed 5 bases and J shed 4 bases, with 8 bases lying between them. Germline V gene data show CDR1 as SEHNR and CDR2 as FQNEAQ (reference sequence). The CDR3 DNA sequence: TGTGCCAGCAGCCGGGACATCTATGGCTACACCTTC. Residues: CASSRDIYGYTF. The full variable domain, rest sourced from reference TRBV7-9 and TRBJ1-2, is DTGVSQNPRHKITKRGQNVTFRCDPISEHNRLYWYRQTLGQGPEFLTYFQNEAQLEKSRLLSDRFSAERPKGSFSTLEIQRTEQGDSAMYLCASSRDIYGYTFGSGTRLTVV.

This clonotype was observed a handful of times. CDR3 in DNA: TGTGCCAGCAGCTTTCCGAACTCTGGAAACACCATATATTTT. It codes for CASSFPNSGNTIYF. The chain is built from TRBV7-2 and TRBJ1-3; D is ambiguous. CDR1 is SGHTA and CDR2 is FQGNSA in the germline V gene. Trimming took off 3 bases at V and 0 bases at J, with 6 bases between the two ends. CDR3 length: 14 residues.

The V and J genes are TRBV7-6 and TRBJ1-3; D is undetermined. Germline-derived CDR1 and CDR2 are SGHVS and FNYEAQ. The V end lost 1 base, the J end lost 5 bases, and 12 bases lay between the germline ends. The CDR3 contains 15 residues. CDR3 in amino acids: CASSLELETRNTIYF. The CDR3 nucleotides read TGTGCCAGCAGCTTAGAGCTGGAGACCCGAAACACCATATATTTT.

CDR3 DNA: TGTGCCAGCAGTCAGACTAGCGGGCCTTACACAGATACGCAGTATTTT. Translated, it gives CASSQTSGPYTDTQYF. The rearrangement uses TRBV7-2 and TRBJ2-3; 10 bases line up with TRBD2. The junction had 8 bases not matched to a gene; V was cut back by 6 bases and J by 2 bases. The germline V gene encodes CDR1 SGHTA and CDR2 FQGNSA. CDR3 length: 16 residues.